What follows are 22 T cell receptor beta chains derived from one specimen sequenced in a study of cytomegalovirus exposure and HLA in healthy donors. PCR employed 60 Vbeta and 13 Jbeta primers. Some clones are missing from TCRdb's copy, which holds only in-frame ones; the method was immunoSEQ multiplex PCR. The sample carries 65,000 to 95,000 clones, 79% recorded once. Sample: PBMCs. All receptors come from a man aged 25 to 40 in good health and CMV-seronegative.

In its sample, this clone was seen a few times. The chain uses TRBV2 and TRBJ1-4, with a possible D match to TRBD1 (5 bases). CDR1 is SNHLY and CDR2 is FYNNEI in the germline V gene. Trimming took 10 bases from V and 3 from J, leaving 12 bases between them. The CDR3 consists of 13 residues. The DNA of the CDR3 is TGTGCCACCGAGGGGAGGGCTAATGAAAAACTGTTTTTT. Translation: CATEGRANEKLFF.

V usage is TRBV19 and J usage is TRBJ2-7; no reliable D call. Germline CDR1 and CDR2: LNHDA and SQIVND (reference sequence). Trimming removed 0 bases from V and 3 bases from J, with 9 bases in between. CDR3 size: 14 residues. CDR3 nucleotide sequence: TGTGCCAGTAGTATAGAGGTCAGATACTACGAGCAGTACTTC. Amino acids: CASSIEVRYYEQYF.

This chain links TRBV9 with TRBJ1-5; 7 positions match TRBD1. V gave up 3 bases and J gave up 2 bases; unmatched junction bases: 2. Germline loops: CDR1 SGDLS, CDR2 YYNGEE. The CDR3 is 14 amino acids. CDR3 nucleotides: TGTGCCAGCAGCGGCGGGACAGGCAATCAGCCCCAGCATTTT. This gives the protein CASSGGTGNQPQHF.

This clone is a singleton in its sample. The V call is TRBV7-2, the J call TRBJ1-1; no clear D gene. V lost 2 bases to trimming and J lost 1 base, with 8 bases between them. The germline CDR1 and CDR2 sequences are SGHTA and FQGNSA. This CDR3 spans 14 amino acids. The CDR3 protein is CASSLSGRNTEAFF. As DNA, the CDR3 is TGTGCCAGCAGCTTATCTGGGCGGAACACTGAAGCTTTCTTT. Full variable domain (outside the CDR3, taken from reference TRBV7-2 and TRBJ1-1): GAGVSQSPSNKVTEKGKDVELRCDPISGHTALYWYRQSLGQGLEFLIYFQGNSAPDKSGLPSDRFSAERTGGSVSTLTIQRTQQEDSAVYLCASSLSGRNTEAFFGQGTRLTVV.

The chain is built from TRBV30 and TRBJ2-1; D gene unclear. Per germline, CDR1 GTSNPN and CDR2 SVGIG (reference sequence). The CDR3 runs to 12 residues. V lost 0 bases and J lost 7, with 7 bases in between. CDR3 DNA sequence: TGTGCCTGGAGTGTACCGCTAAATGAGCAGTTCTTC. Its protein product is CAWSVPLNEQFF.

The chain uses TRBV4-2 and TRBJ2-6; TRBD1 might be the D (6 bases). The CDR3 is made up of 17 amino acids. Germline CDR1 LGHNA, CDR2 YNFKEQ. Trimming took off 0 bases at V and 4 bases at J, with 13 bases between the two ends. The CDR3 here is CASSQDKSGAGANVLTF. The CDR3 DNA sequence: TGTGCCAGCAGCCAAGATAAATCAGGGGCCGGGGCCAACGTCCTGACTTTC.

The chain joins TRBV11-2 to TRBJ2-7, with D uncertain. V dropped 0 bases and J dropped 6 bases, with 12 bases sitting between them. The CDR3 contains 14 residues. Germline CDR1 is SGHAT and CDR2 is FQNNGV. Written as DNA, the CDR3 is TGTGCCAGCAGCTTAGACACTCTACGTCGCGAGCAGTACTTC. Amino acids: CASSLDTLRREQYF.

CDR3 nucleotide sequence: TGTGCCAGCAGCCGATTTACGGGGGCAGATACGCAGTATTTT. This codes for CASSRFTGADTQYF. This chain joins TRBV11-2 and TRBJ2-3, with a weak D call TRBD2 (6 bases). Trimming took 5 bases from V and 4 from J, leaving 13 bases between them. Germline V gene sequence: CDR1 SGHAT, CDR2 FQNNGV. The CDR3 runs to 14 residues.

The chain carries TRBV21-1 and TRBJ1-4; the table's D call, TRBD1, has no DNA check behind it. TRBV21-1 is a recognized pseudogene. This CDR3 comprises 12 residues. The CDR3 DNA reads TGTGCCAGCCGAACAGGGCTCAGGGAACTGTTTTTT. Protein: CASRTGLRELFF.

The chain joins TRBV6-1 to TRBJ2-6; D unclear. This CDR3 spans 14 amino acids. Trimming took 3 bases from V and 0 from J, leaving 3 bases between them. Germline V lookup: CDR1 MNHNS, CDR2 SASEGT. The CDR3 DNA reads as TGTGCCAGCAGTGATCTCTCTGGGGCCAACGTCCTGACTTTC. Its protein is CASSDLSGANVLTF.

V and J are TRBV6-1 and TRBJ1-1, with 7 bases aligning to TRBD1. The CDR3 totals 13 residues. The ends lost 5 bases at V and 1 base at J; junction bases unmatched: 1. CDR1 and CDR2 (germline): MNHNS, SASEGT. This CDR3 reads CASSRDRNTEAFF. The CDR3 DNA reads TGTGCCAGCAGTAGGGACAGGAACACTGAAGCTTTCTTT.

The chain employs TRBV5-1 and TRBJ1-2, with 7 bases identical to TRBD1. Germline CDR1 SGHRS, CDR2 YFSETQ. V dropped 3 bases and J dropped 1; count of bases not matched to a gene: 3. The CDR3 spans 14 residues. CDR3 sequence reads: CASSSGQNNYGYTF. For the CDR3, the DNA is TGCGCCAGCAGCTCGGGACAGAATAACTATGGCTACACCTTC. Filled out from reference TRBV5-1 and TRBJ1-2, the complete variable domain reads KAGVTQTPRYLIKTRGQQVTLSCSPISGHRSVSWYQQTPGQGLQFLFEYFSETQRNKGNFPGRFSGRQFSNSRSEMNVSTLELGDSALYLCASSSGQNNYGYTFGSGTRLTVV.

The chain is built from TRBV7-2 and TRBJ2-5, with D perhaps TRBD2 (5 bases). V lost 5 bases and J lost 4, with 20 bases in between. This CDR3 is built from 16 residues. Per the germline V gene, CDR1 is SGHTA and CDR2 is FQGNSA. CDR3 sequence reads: CASSPLLGLGLETQYF. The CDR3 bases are TGTGCCAGCAGCCCCTTACTAGGGCTAGGCCTAGAGACCCAGTACTTC.

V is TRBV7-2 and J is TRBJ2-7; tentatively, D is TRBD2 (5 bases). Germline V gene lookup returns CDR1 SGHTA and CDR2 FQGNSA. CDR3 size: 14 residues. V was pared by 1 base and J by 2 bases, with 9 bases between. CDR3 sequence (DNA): TGTGCCAGCAGCTTAGGCGGGTCCCCCTACGAGCAGTACTTC. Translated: CASSLGGSPYEQYF. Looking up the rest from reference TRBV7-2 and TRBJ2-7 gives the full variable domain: GAGVSQSPSNKVTEKGKDVELRCDPISGHTALYWYRQSLGQGLEFLIYFQGNSAPDKSGLPSDRFSAERTGGSVSTLTIQRTQQEDSAVYLCASSLGGSPYEQYFGPGTRLTVT.

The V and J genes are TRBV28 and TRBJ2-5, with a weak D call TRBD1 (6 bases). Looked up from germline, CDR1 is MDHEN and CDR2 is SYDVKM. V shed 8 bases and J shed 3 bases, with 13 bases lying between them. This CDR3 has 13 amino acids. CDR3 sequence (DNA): TGTGCCAGCGCCCGGACAGCCAAAGAGACCCAGTACTTC. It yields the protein CASARTAKETQYF.

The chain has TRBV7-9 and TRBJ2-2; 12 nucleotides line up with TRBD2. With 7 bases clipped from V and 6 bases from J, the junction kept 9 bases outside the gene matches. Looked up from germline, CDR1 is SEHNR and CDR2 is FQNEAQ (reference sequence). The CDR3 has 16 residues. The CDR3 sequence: CASKGLAGTTAGELFF. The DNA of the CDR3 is TGTGCCAGCAAAGGACTAGCGGGGACTACCGCCGGGGAGCTGTTTTTT.

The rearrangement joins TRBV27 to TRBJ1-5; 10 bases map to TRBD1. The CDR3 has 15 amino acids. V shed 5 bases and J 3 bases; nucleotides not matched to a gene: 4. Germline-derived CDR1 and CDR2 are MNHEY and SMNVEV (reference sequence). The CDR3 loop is CASSPGTGDNQPQHF. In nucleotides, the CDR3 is TGTGCCAGCAGTCCCGGGACAGGGGACAATCAGCCCCAGCATTTT.

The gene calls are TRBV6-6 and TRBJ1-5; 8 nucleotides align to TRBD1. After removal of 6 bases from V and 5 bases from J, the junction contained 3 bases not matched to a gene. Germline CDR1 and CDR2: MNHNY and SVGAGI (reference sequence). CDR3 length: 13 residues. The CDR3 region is CASRQTGDQPQHF. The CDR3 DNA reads TGTGCCAGCAGACAGACAGGGGATCAGCCCCAGCATTTT.

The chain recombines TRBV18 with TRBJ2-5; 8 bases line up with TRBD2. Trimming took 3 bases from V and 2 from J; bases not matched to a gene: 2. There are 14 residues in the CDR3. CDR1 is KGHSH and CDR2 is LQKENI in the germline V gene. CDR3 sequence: CASSPGTRQETQYF. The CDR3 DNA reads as TGTGCCAGCTCACCGGGGACTAGACAAGAGACCCAGTACTTC.

The CDR3 DNA sequence: TGTGCCAGCAGCCCCGGGAGTGGTTACAATGAGCAGTTCTTC. This gives the protein CASSPGSGYNEQFF. The chain recombines TRBV7-9 with TRBJ2-1; the D gene is possibly TRBD2 (6 bases). Germline V gene sequence: CDR1 SEHNR, CDR2 FQNEAQ (reference sequence). The CDR3 has 14 residues. With 5 bases removed from V and 4 bases from J, the gap between germline ends came to 12 bases.

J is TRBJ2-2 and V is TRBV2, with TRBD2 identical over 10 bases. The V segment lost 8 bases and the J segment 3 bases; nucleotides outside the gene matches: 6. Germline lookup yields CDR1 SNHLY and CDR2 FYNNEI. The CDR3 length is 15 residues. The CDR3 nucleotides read TGTGCCAGCCGGCAGCGGGGGGGGTACACCGGGGAGCTGTTTTTT. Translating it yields CASRQRGGYTGELFF.

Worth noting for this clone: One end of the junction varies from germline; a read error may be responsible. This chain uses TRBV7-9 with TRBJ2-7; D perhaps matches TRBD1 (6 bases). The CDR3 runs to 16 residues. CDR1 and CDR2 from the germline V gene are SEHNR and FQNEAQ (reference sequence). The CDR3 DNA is TGTTCCAGCAGCTTTATCCTCGGGACACTCGGGGACGAGCAGTACTTC. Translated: CSSSFILGTLGDEQYF.